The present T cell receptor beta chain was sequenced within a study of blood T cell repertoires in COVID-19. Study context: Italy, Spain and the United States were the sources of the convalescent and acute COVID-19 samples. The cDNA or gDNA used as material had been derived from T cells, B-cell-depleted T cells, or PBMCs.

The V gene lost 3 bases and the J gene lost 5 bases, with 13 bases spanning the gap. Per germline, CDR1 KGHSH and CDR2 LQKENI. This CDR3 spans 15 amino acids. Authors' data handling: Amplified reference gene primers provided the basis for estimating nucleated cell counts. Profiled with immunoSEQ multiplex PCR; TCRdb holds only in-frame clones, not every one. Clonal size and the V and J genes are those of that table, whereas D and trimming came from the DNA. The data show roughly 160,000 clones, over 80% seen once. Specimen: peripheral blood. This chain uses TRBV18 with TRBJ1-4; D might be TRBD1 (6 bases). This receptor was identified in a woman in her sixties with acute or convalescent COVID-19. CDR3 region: CASSPIGGRNEKLFF. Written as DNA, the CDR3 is TGTGCCAGCTCACCTATCGGGGGGCGAAATGAAAAACTGTTTTTT.